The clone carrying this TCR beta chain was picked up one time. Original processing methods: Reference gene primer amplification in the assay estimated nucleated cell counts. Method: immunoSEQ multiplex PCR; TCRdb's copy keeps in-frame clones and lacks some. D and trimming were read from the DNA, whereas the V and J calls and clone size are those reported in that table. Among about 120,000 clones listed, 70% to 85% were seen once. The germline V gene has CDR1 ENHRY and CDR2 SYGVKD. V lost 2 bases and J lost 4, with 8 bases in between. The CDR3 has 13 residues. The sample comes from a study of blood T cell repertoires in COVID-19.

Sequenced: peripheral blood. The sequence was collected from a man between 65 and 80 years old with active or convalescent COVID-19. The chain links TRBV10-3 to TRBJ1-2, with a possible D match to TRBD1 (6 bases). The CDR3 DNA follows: TGTGCCATCAGTGAGGGACAGATCTATGGCTACACCTTC. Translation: CAISEGQIYGYTF.